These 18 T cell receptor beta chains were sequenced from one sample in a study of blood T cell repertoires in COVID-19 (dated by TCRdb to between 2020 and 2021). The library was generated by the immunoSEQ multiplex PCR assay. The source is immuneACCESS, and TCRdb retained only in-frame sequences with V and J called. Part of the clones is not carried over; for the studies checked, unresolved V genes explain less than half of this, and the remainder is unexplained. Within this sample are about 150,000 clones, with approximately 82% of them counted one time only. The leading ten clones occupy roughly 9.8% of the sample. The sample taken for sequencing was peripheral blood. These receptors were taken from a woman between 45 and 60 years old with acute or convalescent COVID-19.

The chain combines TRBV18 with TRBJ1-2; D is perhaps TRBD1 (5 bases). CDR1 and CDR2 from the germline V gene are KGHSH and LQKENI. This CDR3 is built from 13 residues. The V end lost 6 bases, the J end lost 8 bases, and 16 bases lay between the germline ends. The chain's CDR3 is CASSPGTSGGYTF. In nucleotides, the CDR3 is TGTGCCAGCTCCCCCGGGACTTCAGGGGGCTACACCTTC.

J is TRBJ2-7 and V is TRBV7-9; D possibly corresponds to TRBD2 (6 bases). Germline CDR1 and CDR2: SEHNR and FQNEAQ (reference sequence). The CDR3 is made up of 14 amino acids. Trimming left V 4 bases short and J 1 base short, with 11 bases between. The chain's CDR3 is CASSSRGFSYEQYF. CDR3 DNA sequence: TGTGCCAGCAGCTCACGGGGGTTTTCCTACGAGCAGTACTTC.

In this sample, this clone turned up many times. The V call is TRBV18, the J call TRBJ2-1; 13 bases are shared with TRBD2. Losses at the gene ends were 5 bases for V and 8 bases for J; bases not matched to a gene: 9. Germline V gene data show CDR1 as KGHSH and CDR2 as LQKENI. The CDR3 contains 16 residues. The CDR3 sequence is CASSAPGTSGVDEQFF. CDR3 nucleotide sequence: TGTGCCAGCTCAGCGCCCGGGACTAGCGGGGTCGATGAGCAGTTCTTC.

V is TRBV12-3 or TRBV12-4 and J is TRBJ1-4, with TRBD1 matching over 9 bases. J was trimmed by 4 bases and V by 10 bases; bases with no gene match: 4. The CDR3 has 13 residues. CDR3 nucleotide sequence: TGTGCCACCCAGGACAGGGGTAATGAAAAACTGTTTTTT. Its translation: CATQDRGNEKLFF.

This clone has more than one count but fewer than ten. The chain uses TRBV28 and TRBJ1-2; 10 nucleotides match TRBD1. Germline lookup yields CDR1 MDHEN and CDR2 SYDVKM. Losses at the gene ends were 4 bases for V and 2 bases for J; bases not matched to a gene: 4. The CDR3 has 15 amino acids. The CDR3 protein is CASSYPTGGNYGYTF. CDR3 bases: TGTGCCAGCAGTTACCCGACAGGGGGCAACTATGGCTACACCTTC.

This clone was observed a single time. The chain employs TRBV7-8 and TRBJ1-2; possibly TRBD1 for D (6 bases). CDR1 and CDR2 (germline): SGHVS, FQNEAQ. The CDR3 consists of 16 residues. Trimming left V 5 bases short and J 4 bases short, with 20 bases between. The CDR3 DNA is TGTGCCAGCAGCCGAGGGGGGGGGCCTCGGGGCTATGGCTACACCTTC. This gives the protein CASSRGGGPRGYGYTF.

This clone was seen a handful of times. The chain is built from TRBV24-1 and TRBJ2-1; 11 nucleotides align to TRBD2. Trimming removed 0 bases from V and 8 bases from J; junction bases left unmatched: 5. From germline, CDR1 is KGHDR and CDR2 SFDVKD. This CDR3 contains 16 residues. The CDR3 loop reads CATSDLTSGRRDEQFF. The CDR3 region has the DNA TGTGCCACCAGTGATTTGACTAGCGGGAGAAGGGATGAGCAGTTCTTC.

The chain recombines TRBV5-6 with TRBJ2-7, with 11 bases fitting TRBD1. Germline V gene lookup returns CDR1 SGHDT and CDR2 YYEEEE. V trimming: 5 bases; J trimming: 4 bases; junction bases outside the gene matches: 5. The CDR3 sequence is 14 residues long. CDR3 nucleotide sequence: TGTGCCAGCAGTTGGGACAGGGGGGTGTACGAGCAGTACTTC. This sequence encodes CASSWDRGVYEQYF.

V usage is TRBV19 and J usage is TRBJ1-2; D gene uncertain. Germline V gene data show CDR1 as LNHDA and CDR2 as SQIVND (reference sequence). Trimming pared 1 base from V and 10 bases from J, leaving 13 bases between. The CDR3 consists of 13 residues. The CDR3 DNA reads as TGTGCCAGTAGTATAGCAGCGGACGGAGACTACACCTTC. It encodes CASSIAADGDYTF.

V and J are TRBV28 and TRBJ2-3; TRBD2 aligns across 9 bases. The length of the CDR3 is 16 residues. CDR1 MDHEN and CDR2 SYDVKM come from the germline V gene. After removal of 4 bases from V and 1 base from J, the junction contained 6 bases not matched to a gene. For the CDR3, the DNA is TGTGCCAGCAGTTCCCGACTAGCGGAGCGCACAGATACGCAGTATTTT. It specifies CASSSRLAERTDTQYF. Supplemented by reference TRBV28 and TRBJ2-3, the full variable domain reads DVKVTQSSRYLVKRTGEKVFLECVQDMDHENMFWYRQDPGLGLRLIYFSYDVKMKEKGDIPEGYSVSREKKERFSLILESASTNQTSMYLCASSSRLAERTDTQYFGPGTRLTVL.

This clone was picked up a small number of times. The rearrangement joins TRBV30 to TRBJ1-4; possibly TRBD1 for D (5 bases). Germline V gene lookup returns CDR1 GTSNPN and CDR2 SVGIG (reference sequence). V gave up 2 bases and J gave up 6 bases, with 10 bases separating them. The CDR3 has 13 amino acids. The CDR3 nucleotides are TGTGCCTGGAGTAGATCGGGGGATGAAAAACTGTTTTTT. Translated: CAWSRSGDEKLFF.

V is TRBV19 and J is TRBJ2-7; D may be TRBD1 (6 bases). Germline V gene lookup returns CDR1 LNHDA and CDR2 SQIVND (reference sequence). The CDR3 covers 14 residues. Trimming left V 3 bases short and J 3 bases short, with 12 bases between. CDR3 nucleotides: TGTGCCAGTAGTATTCGCACAGGGAACTACGAGCAGTACTTC. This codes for CASSIRTGNYEQYF.

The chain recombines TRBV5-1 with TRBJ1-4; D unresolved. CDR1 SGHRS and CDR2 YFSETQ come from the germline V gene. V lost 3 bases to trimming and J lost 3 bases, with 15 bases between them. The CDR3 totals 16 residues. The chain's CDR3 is CASSSGEVAANEKLFF. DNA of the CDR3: TGCGCCAGCAGCTCTGGCGAGGTAGCGGCTAATGAAAAACTGTTTTTT.

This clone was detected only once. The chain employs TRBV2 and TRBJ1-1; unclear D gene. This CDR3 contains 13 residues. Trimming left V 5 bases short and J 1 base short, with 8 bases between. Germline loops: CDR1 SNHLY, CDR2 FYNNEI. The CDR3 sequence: CASSPNSNTEAFF. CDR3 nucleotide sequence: TGTGCCAGCAGTCCTAATTCGAACACTGAAGCTTTCTTT. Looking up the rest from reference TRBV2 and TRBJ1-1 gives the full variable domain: EPEVTQTPSHQVTQMGQEVILRCVPISNHLYFYWYRQILGQKVEFLVSFYNNEISEKSEIFDDQFSVERPDGSNFTLKIRSTKLEDSAMYFCASSPNSNTEAFFGQGTRLTVV.

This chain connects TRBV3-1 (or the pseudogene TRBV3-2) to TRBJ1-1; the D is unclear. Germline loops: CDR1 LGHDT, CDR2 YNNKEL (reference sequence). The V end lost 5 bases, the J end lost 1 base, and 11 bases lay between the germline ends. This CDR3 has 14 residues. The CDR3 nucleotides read TGTGCCAGCAGCTCACTCGCGGGGAACACTGAAGCTTTCTTT. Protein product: CASSSLAGNTEAFF.

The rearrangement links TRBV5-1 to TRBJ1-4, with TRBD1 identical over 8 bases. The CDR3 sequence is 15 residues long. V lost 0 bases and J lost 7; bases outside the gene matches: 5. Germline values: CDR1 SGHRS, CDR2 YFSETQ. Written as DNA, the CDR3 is TGCGCCAGCAGCTTGGGGACAGGGCCGGGTGAAAAACTGTTTTTT. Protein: CASSLGTGPGEKLFF.

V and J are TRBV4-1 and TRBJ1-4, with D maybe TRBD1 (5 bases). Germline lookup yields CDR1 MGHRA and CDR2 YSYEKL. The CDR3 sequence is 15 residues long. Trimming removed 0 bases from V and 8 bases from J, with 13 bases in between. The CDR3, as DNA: TGCGCCAGCAGCCAAGAGATAACAGGTGGGGAAAAACTGTTTTTT. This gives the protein CASSQEITGGEKLFF.

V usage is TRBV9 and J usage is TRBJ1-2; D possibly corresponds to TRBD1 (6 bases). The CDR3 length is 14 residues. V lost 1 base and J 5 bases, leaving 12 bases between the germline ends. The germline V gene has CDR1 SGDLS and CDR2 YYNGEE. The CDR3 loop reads CASSVSGTPYGYTF. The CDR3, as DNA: TGTGCCAGCAGCGTATCCGGGACACCGTATGGCTACACCTTC.